One and the same sample provided the 15 T cell receptor beta chains below, sequenced in a study of blood T cell repertoires in COVID-19. TCRdb's copy holds only in-frame clones and misses some; the assay was immunoSEQ multiplex PCR. Of about 240,000 clones listed, about 80% were seen once; the top ten hold 9.6%. Sequencing input: peripheral blood. Source of these receptors: a woman aged 80 or over with acute or convalescent COVID-19.

The rearrangement links TRBV5-1 to TRBJ2-1; 12 bases line up with TRBD2. CDR3 length: 20 amino acids. J was trimmed by 0 bases and V by 4 bases; bases with no gene match: 14. From germline, CDR1 is SGHRS and CDR2 YFSETQ. This chain's CDR3 is CASSRSASGGAIGSYNEQFF. CDR3 bases: TGCGCCAGCAGCCGGTCGGCTAGCGGGGGGGCAATAGGCTCCTACAATGAGCAGTTCTTC.

This clone was seen once. The chain joins TRBV2 to TRBJ1-4, with 9 bases matching TRBD1. J lost 8 bases, V lost 0 bases, and 4 bases had no gene match. The germline gives CDR1 SNHLY, CDR2 FYNNEI. The CDR3 sequence is 15 residues long. The chain's CDR3 is CASSEARTGGEKLFF. The CDR3 region has the DNA TGTGCCAGCAGTGAAGCAAGAACAGGGGGCGAAAAACTGTTTTTT.

V is TRBV19 and J is TRBJ2-1, with D unclear. V shed 3 bases and J shed 9 bases, with 12 bases lying between them. The V gene's germline CDR1 is LNHDA and CDR2 SQIVND (reference sequence). The CDR3 loop spans 13 amino acids. The CDR3 is CASSMFTIGEQFF. As DNA, the CDR3 is TGTGCCAGTAGTATGTTCACTATCGGTGAGCAGTTCTTC.

This clone was seen a few times. J is TRBJ1-4 and V is TRBV19, with a possible D match to TRBD1 (6 bases). The CDR3 runs to 14 residues. CDR1 is LNHDA and CDR2 is SQIVND in the germline V gene (reference sequence). V was pared by 9 bases and J by 0 bases, with 11 bases between. The DNA of the CDR3 is TGTGCCAGCCGGGACATCTCAACTAATGAAAAACTGTTTTTT. Residues: CASRDISTNEKLFF.

The chain has TRBV27 and TRBJ2-1; D gene unclear. The CDR3 consists of 12 residues. The germline V gene has CDR1 MNHEY and CDR2 SMNVEV (reference sequence). Trimming shortened V by 4 bases and J by 13 bases, and 14 bases separated the two germline ends. The CDR3 sequence: CASSSTTELQFF. As DNA, the CDR3 is TGTGCCAGCAGTTCCACGACGGAGCTACAGTTCTTC.

The V call is TRBV10-3, the J call TRBJ1-5; D not resolved. The germline V gene encodes CDR1 ENHRY and CDR2 SYGVKD. The CDR3 sequence is 15 residues long. Trimming pared 0 bases from V and 7 bases from J, leaving 13 bases between. Here the CDR3 DNA reads TGTGCCATCAGTGAGTCCCTCTCGGGGATGCAGCCCCAGCATTTT. Translation: CAISESLSGMQPQHF.

The chain recombines TRBV7-8 with TRBJ2-3; unclear D gene. Germline V lookup: CDR1 SGHVS, CDR2 FQNEAQ. This CDR3 region has 15 residues. Trimming cost V 1 base and J 2 bases, with 10 bases left between them. CDR3 residues: CASSLDGYYTDTQYF. The CDR3, as DNA: TGTGCCAGCAGCTTAGATGGCTACTACACAGATACGCAGTATTTT.

The chain links TRBV4-2 to TRBJ2-3; 13 bases agree with TRBD2. The germline gives CDR1 LGHNA, CDR2 YNFKEQ. The CDR3 is made up of 19 amino acids. V was clipped by 0 bases and J by 8 bases; unmatched bases: 14. The CDR3: CASSQEYGGLAGDAGTQYF. For the CDR3, the DNA is TGTGCCAGCAGCCAAGAGTATGGTGGACTAGCGGGGGACGCAGGTACGCAGTATTTT.

The V gene is TRBV15, the J gene TRBJ2-1; 12 bases fit TRBD2. Per the germline V gene, CDR1 is LNHNV and CDR2 is YYDKDF (reference sequence). CDR3 length: 17 amino acids. V was pared by 5 bases and J by 6 bases, with 11 bases of the junction left unmatched. Here the CDR3 DNA reads TGTGCCACCAGCTTGGGACTAGCGGGTGGGGGACTCAATGAGCAGTTCTTC. Amino acid sequence: CATSLGLAGGGLNEQFF.

This clone was detected only once. This chain connects TRBV2 to TRBJ1-5; 8 bases map to TRBD1. The V segment lost 6 bases and the J segment 4 bases; nucleotides outside the gene matches: 5. The CDR3 length is 14 residues. The germline V gene has CDR1 SNHLY and CDR2 FYNNEI. The CDR3 region has the DNA TGTGCCAGCAGGAAGGGACAGGTGAATCAGCCCCAGCATTTT. Translated: CASRKGQVNQPQHF.

The rearrangement links TRBV21-1 to TRBJ1-5. TRBV21-1 is annotated as a pseudogene. This CDR3 contains 17 residues. The CDR3 sequence: CASSKEEKEYSNQPQHF. CDR3 coding DNA: TGTGCCAGCAGCAAAGAGGAGAAGGAATATAGCAATCAGCCCCAGCATTTT.

This clone was counted once. This chain joins TRBV3-1 (or the pseudogene TRBV3-2) and TRBJ1-5; D is unresolved. Trimming cost V 1 base and J 2 bases, with 12 bases left between them. This CDR3 has 16 residues. Germline V gene lookup returns CDR1 LGHDT and CDR2 YNNKEL (reference sequence). The CDR3: CASSQGRAGGNQPQHF. Here the CDR3 DNA reads TGTGCCAGCAGCCAAGGGAGGGCCGGGGGCAATCAGCCCCAGCATTTT.

The chain combines TRBV3-1 (or the pseudogene TRBV3-2) with TRBJ1-5; D may be TRBD1 (5 bases). The CDR3 consists of 13 residues. CDR1 is LGHDT and CDR2 is YNNKEL in the germline V gene (reference sequence). Trimming left V 3 bases short and J 7 bases short, with 10 bases between. Written as DNA, the CDR3 is TGTGCCAGCAGCCAGGACATTAAACAGCCCCAGCATTTT. Translation gives CASSQDIKQPQHF.

The chain employs TRBV28 and TRBJ1-2; TRBD1 aligns across 9 bases. The germline V gene encodes CDR1 MDHEN and CDR2 SYDVKM. This CDR3 spans 14 amino acids. V was pared by 3 bases and J by 8 bases, with 7 bases of the junction left unmatched. The CDR3 DNA reads TGTGCCAGCAGTTTTTTACAGGGGGCAAGAGGCTACACCTTC. Translated: CASSFLQGARGYTF.

The V and J genes are TRBV6-7 and TRBJ2-1, with a weak D call TRBD2 (5 bases). TRBV6-7 has ORF status, its function being uncertain. V gave up 2 bases and J gave up 9 bases, with 17 bases separating them. The CDR3 covers 15 residues. CDR3: CASSYAQLVLSEQFF. CDR3 bases: TGTGCCAGCAGTTACGCCCAACTAGTTCTCAGTGAGCAGTTCTTC.